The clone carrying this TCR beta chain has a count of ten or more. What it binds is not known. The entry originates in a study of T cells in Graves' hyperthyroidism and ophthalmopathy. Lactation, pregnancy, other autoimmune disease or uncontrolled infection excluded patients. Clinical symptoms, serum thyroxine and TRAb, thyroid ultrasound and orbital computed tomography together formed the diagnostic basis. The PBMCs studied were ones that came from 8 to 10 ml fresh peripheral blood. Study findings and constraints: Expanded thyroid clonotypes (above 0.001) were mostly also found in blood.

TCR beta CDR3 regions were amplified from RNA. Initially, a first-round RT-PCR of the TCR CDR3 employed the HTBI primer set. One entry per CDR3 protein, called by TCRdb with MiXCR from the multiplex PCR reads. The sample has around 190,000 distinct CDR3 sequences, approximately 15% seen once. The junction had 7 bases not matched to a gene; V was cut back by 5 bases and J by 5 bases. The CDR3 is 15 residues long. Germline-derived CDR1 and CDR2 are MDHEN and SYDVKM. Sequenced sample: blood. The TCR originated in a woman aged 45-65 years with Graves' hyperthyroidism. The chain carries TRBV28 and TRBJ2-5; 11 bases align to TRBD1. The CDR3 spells CASSTRTGGRETQYF. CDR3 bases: TGTGCCAGCAGTACTCGGACAGGGGGCAGGGAGACCCAGTACTTC.